The rows below give T cell receptor beta chains drawn from one sample of a study of cytomegalovirus exposure and HLA in healthy donors. Assay used: immunoSEQ multiplex PCR; TCRdb lists only in-frame clones, some missing. This table holds under 150,000 clones, 79% found once. Sequencing used PBMCs. The origin of the receptors is a man under 40 in good health and CMV-seropositive. CDR3s include the opening cysteine and the closing phenylalanine or tryptophan. Fields, in order: J gene, V gene, clone size, D gene, CDR3 protein, CDR3 DNA. A D gene is named only where the DNA matches it firmly. A clone size is listed for some rows: how often the clone was seen (once, few, many), or a class if it is expanded.

>TRBJ1-1|TRBV11-3|.|.
CASSQTGSNTEAFF
TGTGCCAGCAGTCAGACAGGTTCGAACACTGAAGCTTTCTTT
>TRBJ2-7|TRBV19|.|TRBD1
CASSSPGQRSSYEQYF
TGTGCCAGTAGTTCACCGGGACAGAGAAGCTCCTACGAGCAGTACTTC
>TRBJ2-3|TRBV7-2|.|.
CASSLAGGRTDTQYF
TGTGCCAGCAGCTTAGCGGGGGGGCGAACAGATACGCAGTATTTT
>TRBJ1-2|TRBV6-1|few|.
CASSEDPDRLYGYTF
TGTGCCAGCAGTGAAGACCCTGACCGACTATATGGCTACACCTTC
>TRBJ2-2|TRBV10-3|.|TRBD1
CAISDPTGAIPTGELFF
TGTGCCATCAGTGATCCGACAGGGGCGATTCCCACCGGGGAGCTGTTTTTT
>TRBJ2-7|TRBV6-1|.|TRBD1
CASSEARGPYEQYF
TGTGCCAGCAGTGAAGCGAGGGGGCCATACGAGCAGTACTTC
>TRBJ1-5|TRBV9|.|.
CASSENANQPQHF
TGTGCCAGCAGCGAGAACGCGAATCAGCCCCAGCATTTT
>TRBJ2-7|TRBV5-1|.|TRBD1
CASSPTGFDEQYF
TGCGCCAGCAGTCCGACAGGGTTCGACGAGCAGTACTTC
>TRBJ1-2|TRBV10-3|.|TRBD1
CAIGDPGQIGYTF
TGTGCCATCGGGGACCCGGGACAGATCGGCTACACCTTC
>TRBJ1-1|TRBV7-9|.|.
CASSLDRIEAFF
TGTGCCAGCAGCTTAGACAGGATTGAAGCTTTCTTT
>TRBJ2-3|TRBV6-1|.|TRBD2
CAAAGDGTDTQYF
TGTGCCGCCGCGGGGGACGGCACAGATACGCAGTATTTT
>TRBJ2-2|TRBV6-5|.|TRBD2
CASSKTSVNTGELFF
TGTGCCAGCAGCAAGACTAGCGTGAACACCGGGGAGCTGTTTTTT
>TRBJ2-7|TRBV7-2|.|TRBD2
CASSLGRLAEKYEQYF
TGTGCCAGCAGCTTAGGGCGGCTAGCGGAAAAATACGAGCAGTACTTC
>TRBJ1-1|TRBV19|.|.
CASSPLSIPISREAFF
TGTGCCAGTAGTCCTCTCTCAATACCCATTTCGCGTGAAGCTTTCTTT